The entry below gives a single T cell receptor (beta chain) sequence along with its context. Authors' analysis steps: Estimated nucleated cell counts came from reference gene primer amplification. Clones were read by immunoSEQ multiplex PCR, and TCRdb kept only the in-frame ones, dropping some. V and J calls and clone size are given by that table; D and trimming were obtained from the DNA. The sample has approximately 88,000 clones, 75% to 85% seen once. Per germline, CDR1 MNHEY and CDR2 SVGEGT. The CDR3 loop spans 13 amino acids. V lost 4 bases to trimming and J lost 6 bases, with 9 bases between them. The data derive from a study of blood T cell repertoires in COVID-19. Study overall: Acute-phase and convalescent COVID-19 samples originated in the United States, Italy and Spain. Sources were T cells, B-cell-depleted T cells, or PBMCs; the material itself was cDNA or gDNA.

The sequenced sample was peripheral blood. This sequence was found in a woman older than 75 with acute or convalescent COVID-19. The chain links TRBV6-2 or TRBV6-3 to TRBJ1-4; no definite D call. Here the CDR3 reads CASSWTTYEKLFF. The CDR3 DNA is TGTGCCAGCAGTTGGACTACGTATGAAAAACTGTTTTTT.